Following are 18 T cell receptor beta chains from one sample sequenced in a study of beta chain features in type 1 diabetes. Every bit of the isolated RNA underwent reverse transcription, so sequencing read expressed TCRB transcripts. The method was immunoSEQ multiplex PCR; TCRdb's version includes in-frame clones alone and lacks a portion of them. Seen here are about 150,000 clones, approximately 9.9% observed once, and the top ten hold under 2.5%. The specimen was central memory CD4+ T cells from blood. These receptors were collected from a woman aged 18 to 35 in good health.

This clone has only a few counts. The CDR3, as DNA: TGTGCCAGCAGCGTAGAACAGGAAGGTGAAGCTTTCTTT. Translating gives CASSVEQEGEAFF. The chain couples TRBV9 to TRBJ1-1; weak D call: TRBD1 (5 bases). Germline CDR1 SGDLS, CDR2 YYNGEE. V was clipped by 0 bases and J by 7 bases, with 10 bases between them. The CDR3 is 13 residues long. Based on the CDR3 plus reference TRBV9 and TRBJ1-1, the full variable domain is DSGVTQTPKHLITATGQRVTLRCSPRSGDLSVYWYQQSLDQGLQFLIQYYNGEERAKGNILERFSAQQFPDLHSELNLSSLELGDSALYFCASSVEQEGEAFFGQGTRLTVV.

The gene calls are TRBV6-5 and TRBJ2-1, with D possibly TRBD2 on 7 matching bases. The CDR3 is 14 amino acids. Germline loops: CDR1 MNHEY, CDR2 SVGAGI. The V and J ends lost 2 bases and 8 bases respectively, with 13 bases between them. The CDR3 reads CASSYRGARDEQFF. CDR3 DNA: TGTGCCAGCAGTTACCGGGGGGCAAGGGATGAGCAGTTCTTC.

The sample holds a few counts of this clone. The chain joins TRBV2 to TRBJ1-1; no firm D call. V gave up 7 bases and J gave up 5 bases, with 14 bases separating them. This CDR3 is built from 13 residues. The germline gives CDR1 SNHLY, CDR2 FYNNEI. This chain's CDR3 is CASNDPGGTEAFF. In nucleotides, the CDR3 is TGTGCCAGCAACGACCCGGGAGGGACTGAAGCTTTCTTT.

This clone was counted a few times. CDR3 nucleotides: TGTGCCAGCAGCTTAACCTACAGGGAAACTAATTCACCCCTCCACTTT. Translating it yields CASSLTYRETNSPLHF. The genes are TRBV7-2 and TRBJ1-6, with D maybe TRBD1 (6 bases). CDR3 length equals 16 residues. Trimming shortened V by 2 bases and J by 6 bases, and 14 bases separated the two germline ends. The V gene's germline CDR1 is SGHTA and CDR2 FQGNSA.

The table lists this clone with a few counts. V is TRBV5-4 and J is TRBJ2-5; D remains ambiguous. This CDR3 is 16 amino acids long. Germline assignment: CDR1 SGHNT and CDR2 YYREEE (reference sequence). Trimming stripped 0 bases from V and 1 base from J, with 13 bases between. The CDR3 DNA reads TGTGCCAGCAGCTTGGCCTCGACGGCAGGCCAAGAGACCCAGTACTTC. This translates into CASSLASTAGQETQYF.

The V gene is TRBV2, the J gene TRBJ1-5; D perhaps matches TRBD1 (6 bases). The CDR3 is 15 amino acids. Trimming cost V 6 bases and J 3 bases, with 15 bases left between them. Germline-derived CDR1 and CDR2 are SNHLY and FYNNEI. CDR3 in amino acids: CASSPGDTYNQPQHF. DNA for the CDR3: TGTGCCAGCAGCCCTGGGGACACATACAATCAGCCCCAGCATTTT.

This rearrangement joins TRBV15 to TRBJ2-5; TRBD2 agrees at 7 bases. Germline CDR1 is LNHNV and CDR2 is YYDKDF (reference sequence). V lost 4 bases, J lost 0 bases, and 5 bases stayed unmatched. The CDR3 length is 15 residues. CDR3 nucleotides: TGTGCCACCAGCACCTGGGAGGGCAACCAAGAGACCCAGTACTTC. This encodes CATSTWEGNQETQYF.

The gene calls are TRBV30 and TRBJ2-1; 8 bases fit TRBD2. V lost 8 bases to trimming and J lost 0 bases; unmatched junction nucleotides: 12. There are 16 residues in the CDR3. CDR1 is GTSNPN and CDR2 is SVGIG in the germline V gene (reference sequence). This CDR3 is CARGGGSGISYNEQFF. The DNA of the CDR3 is TGTGCCCGAGGAGGTGGTAGCGGGATCTCCTACAATGAGCAGTTCTTC.

A few counts support this clone. The genes are TRBV4-1 and TRBJ2-5; TRBD2 might be the D (5 bases). Germline CDR1 MGHRA, CDR2 YSYEKL. V was cut by 5 bases and J by 1 base, with 8 bases left in between. The length of the CDR3 is 13 residues. The CDR3 DNA reads as TGCGCCAGCAGCTCGGGGTTCCAAGAGACCCAGTACTTC. It translates to CASSSGFQETQYF.

This chain joins TRBV18 and TRBJ1-5; D gene unclear. V was pared by 3 bases and J by 3 bases, with 15 bases between. The CDR3 loop spans 16 amino acids. Germline lookup yields CDR1 KGHSH and CDR2 LQKENI. The CDR3 sequence is CASSPPGYSDNQPQHF. In nucleotides, the CDR3 is TGTGCCAGCTCACCCCCGGGATATAGCGACAATCAGCCCCAGCATTTT.

The V gene is TRBV30, the J gene TRBJ1-1; 7 bases agree with TRBD1. The junction had 8 bases not matched to a gene; V was cut back by 8 bases and J by 5 bases. This CDR3 spans 12 amino acids. Germline CDR1 and CDR2: GTSNPN and SVGIG (reference sequence). This CDR3 is CAGKGAWTEAFF. The DNA for the CDR3 is TGTGCCGGGAAGGGGGCGTGGACTGAAGCTTTCTTT. Using reference TRBV30 and TRBJ1-1 for the parts outside the CDR3, the full variable domain is SQTIHQWPATLVQPVGSPLSLECTVEGTSNPNLYWYRQAAGRGLQLLFYSVGIGQISSEVPQNLSASRPQDRQFILSSKKLLLSDSGFYLCAGKGAWTEAFFGQGTRLTVV.

J is TRBJ2-2 and V is TRBV7-3; 8 bases map to TRBD2. Losses at the gene ends were 9 bases for V and 6 bases for J; bases not matched to a gene: 6. Germline V CDR1 and CDR2: SGHTA, FQGTGA. CDR3 length: 13 amino acids. Here the CDR3 DNA reads TGTGCCAGACGGAGCGGGAGTCCCGGGGAGCTGTTTTTT. Translation gives CARRSGSPGELFF.

The chain couples TRBV9 to TRBJ2-3, with 7 bases matching TRBD2. Germline CDR1 SGDLS, CDR2 YYNGEE. The CDR3 contains 14 residues. V lost 7 bases, J lost 2 bases, and 7 bases stayed unmatched. The CDR3 sequence is CASEPAGVTDTQYF. CDR3 coding DNA: TGTGCCAGCGAGCCGGCGGGAGTCACAGATACGCAGTATTTT.

This clone showed up just a few times. The V call is TRBV7-2, the J call TRBJ2-5; D not certain. The CDR3 extends over 14 amino acids. The germline CDR1 and CDR2 sequences are SGHTA and FQGNSA. With 4 bases removed from V and 5 bases from J, the gap between germline ends came to 14 bases. Here the CDR3 reads CASSSPRTKETQYF. CDR3 sequence (DNA): TGTGCCAGCAGCTCACCCCGTACAAAGGAGACCCAGTACTTC.

This clone was counted a few times. This chain connects TRBV7-9 to TRBJ2-3, with a tentative D call TRBD1 (6 bases). Looked up from germline, CDR1 is SEHNR and CDR2 is FQNEAQ (reference sequence). This CDR3 contains 16 residues. V was clipped by 4 bases and J by 2 bases, with 16 bases between them. The CDR3 nucleotides are TGTGCCAGCAGCTCGGCACTAGGGGGTGCCACAGATACGCAGTATTTT. It translates to CASSSALGGATDTQYF.

A few counts support this clone. The chain has TRBV5-1 and TRBJ1-2; D is undetermined. Germline V gene lookup returns CDR1 SGHRS and CDR2 YFSETQ. This CDR3 is 12 amino acids long. V lost 2 bases and J lost 8, with 10 bases in between. As DNA, the CDR3 is TGCGCCAGCAGCTTCGATAGACAAGGCTACACCTTC. Amino acid sequence: CASSFDRQGYTF.

This rearrangement joins TRBV7-8 to TRBJ2-1; D uncertain. V lost 3 bases and J 4 bases, leaving 16 bases between the germline ends. The CDR3 length is 16 residues. The V gene's germline CDR1 is SGHVS and CDR2 FQNEAQ. In nucleotides, the CDR3 is TGTGCCAGCAGCTTGGAAGCGATCTCGAATTACAATGAGCAGTTCTTC. This sequence encodes CASSLEAISNYNEQFF. The entire variable domain, with the rest obtained from reference TRBV7-8 and TRBJ2-1, is as follows: GAGVSQSPRYKVAKRGQDVALRCDPISGHVSLFWYQQALGQGPEFLTYFQNEAQLDKSGLPSDRFFAERPEGSVSTLKIQRTQQEDSAVYLCASSLEAISNYNEQFFGPGTRLTVL.

This clone was seen only a few times. This rearrangement joins TRBV18 to TRBJ1-4; 7 bases fit TRBD1. Germline CDR1 and CDR2: KGHSH and LQKENI. The CDR3 is made up of 15 amino acids. J was trimmed by 3 bases and V by 3 bases; bases with no gene match: 4. The CDR3 loop is CASSPQGGANEKLFF. CDR3 coding DNA: TGTGCCAGCTCACCCCAGGGGGGAGCTAATGAAAAACTGTTTTTT.